This paragraph reports one T cell receptor (beta chain). The data are from a study of cytomegalovirus exposure and HLA in healthy donors. Study-wide context: One earlier analysis, a look at 150 million to 200 million T cells, found around 110 million unique TCR beta sequences. The Caucasian-associated ancestry cluster held 80% to 90% of approximately 400 genotyped donors.

The CDR3 consists of 14 residues. Between the trimmed V and J ends, which lost 0 bases and 1 base, there was a span of 9 bases. Germline V CDR1 and CDR2: GTSNPN, SVGIG (reference sequence). The PCR employed 60 Vbeta primers together with 13 Jbeta primers. The assay was immunoSEQ multiplex PCR, and TCRdb's table has in-frame clones only and misses some. Of around 140,000 clones in the sample, under 90% were seen once. The chain is built from TRBV30 and TRBJ1-1; D might be TRBD1 (5 bases). The clonotype was recovered from a male donor in good health and CMV-seronegative. The sample comprised PBMCs. CDR3 sequence (DNA): TGTGCCTGGAGTGTACGCCAGGGGAACACTGAAGCTTTCTTT. The encoded protein is CAWSVRQGNTEAFF.